This TCR beta chain was recovered during a study of Graves' ophthalmopathy and Graves' hyperthyroidism. Overall study results and limits: Most expanded clonotypes from thyroid (those above 0.001 frequency) were also found in blood.

Amplified TCR beta CDR3 regions were obtained using RNA transcripts as template. The library came from an HTBI-primed first-round RT-PCR and a second-round multiplex PCR. One entry per CDR3 protein, called by TCRdb with MiXCR from the multiplex PCR reads. The data hold about 210,000 distinct CDR3 sequences, with about 32% observed a single time. CDR1 is DFQATT and CDR2 is SNEGSKA in the germline V gene (reference sequence). The CDR3 runs to 12 residues. Trimming cost V 3 bases and J 0 bases, with 5 bases left between them. About this clonotype: Its antigen remains unidentified.

This TCR was sampled from a man in his fifties with Graves' ophthalmopathy. Sequenced material: peripheral blood. This chain uses TRBV20-1 with TRBJ1-1; D is ambiguous. CDR3 coding DNA: TGCAGTGCTAGGTTACTGAACACTGAAGCTTTCTTT. It codes for CSARLLNTEAFF.